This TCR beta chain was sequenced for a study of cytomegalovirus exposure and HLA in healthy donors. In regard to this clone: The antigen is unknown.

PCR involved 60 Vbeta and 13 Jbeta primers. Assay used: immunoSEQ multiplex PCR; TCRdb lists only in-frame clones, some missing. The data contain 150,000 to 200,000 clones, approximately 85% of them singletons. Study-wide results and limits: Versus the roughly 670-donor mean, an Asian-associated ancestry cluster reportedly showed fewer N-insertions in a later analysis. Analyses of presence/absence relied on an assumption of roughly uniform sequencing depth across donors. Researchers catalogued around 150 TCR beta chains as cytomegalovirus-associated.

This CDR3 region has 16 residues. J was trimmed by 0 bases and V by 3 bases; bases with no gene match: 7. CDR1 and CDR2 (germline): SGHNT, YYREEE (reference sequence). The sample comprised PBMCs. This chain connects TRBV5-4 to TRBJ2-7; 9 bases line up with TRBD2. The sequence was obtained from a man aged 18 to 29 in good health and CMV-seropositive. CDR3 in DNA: TGTGCCAGCAGCTCCCGAGCGGGGGGACCCTCCTACGAGCAGTACTTC. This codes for CASSSRAGGPSYEQYF.